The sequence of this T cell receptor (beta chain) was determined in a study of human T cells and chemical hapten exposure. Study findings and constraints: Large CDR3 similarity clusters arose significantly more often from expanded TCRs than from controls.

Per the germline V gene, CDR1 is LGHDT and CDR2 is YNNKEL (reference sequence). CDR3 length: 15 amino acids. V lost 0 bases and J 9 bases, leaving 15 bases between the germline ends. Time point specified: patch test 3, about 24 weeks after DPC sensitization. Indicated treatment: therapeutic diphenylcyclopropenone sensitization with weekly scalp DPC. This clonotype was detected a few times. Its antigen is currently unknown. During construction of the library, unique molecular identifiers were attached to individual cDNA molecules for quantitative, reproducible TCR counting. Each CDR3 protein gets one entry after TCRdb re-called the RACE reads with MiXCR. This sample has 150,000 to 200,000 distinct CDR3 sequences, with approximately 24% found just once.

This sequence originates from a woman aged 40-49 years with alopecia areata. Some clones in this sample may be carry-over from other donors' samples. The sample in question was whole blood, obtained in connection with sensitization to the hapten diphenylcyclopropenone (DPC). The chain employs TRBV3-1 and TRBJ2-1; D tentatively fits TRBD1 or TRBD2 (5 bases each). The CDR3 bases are TGTGCCAGCAGCCAAGAGCTCGTGACTGGGGGTGAGCAGTTCTTC. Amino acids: CASSQELVTGGEQFF.